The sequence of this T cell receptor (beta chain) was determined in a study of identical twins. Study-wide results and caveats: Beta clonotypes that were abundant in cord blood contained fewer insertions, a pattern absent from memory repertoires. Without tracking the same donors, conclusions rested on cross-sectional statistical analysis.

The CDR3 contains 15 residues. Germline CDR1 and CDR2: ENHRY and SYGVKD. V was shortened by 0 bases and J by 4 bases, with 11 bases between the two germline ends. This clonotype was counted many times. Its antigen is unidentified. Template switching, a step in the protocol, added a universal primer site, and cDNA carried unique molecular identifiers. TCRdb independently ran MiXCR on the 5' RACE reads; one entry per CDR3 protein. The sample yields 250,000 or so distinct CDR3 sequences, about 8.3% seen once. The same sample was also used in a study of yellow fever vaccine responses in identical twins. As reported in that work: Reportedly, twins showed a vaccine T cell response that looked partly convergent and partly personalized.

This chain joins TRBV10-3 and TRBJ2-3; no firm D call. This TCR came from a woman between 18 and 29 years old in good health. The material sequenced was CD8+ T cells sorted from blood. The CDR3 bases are TGTGCCATCAGTGAGTCGGTAATAGGAGCAGATACGCAGTATTTT. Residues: CAISESVIGADTQYF.